This TCR beta chain comes out of a study of technical replicates of blood from several donors. Libraries were prepared by immunoSEQ multiplex PCR; TCRdb keeps only in-frame clonotypes and omits some of them. The sample carries 70,000 to 95,000 clones, about nine tenths recorded once. Deletions cut 10 bases from V and 1 base from J, with 13 bases between. This CDR3 comprises 13 residues. Germline CDR1 is SGHTA and CDR2 is FQGTGA. Material for sequencing was T cells isolated from PBMCs. V is TRBV7-3 and J is TRBJ1-1, with D perhaps TRBD1 (6 bases). This TCR was recovered from a human donor in good health. Some clones in this sample may be carry-over from other donors' samples. In DNA, the CDR3 is TGTGCCACGCGGGCCAGGGGGAACACTGAAGCTTTCTTT. Protein sequence: CATRARGNTEAFF.